The entry below gives a single TCR beta chain sequence along with its context. What it binds is unknown. Using immunoSEQ multiplex PCR, the repertoire was profiled, and TCRdb retains in-frame clones only, with some absent. Altogether 95,000 to 150,000 clones are present, 90% being singletons, with the ten largest covering about 4.5%. These data belong to a study of T cell responses to AZD1222 COVID-19 vaccine. Broader study findings: Dominant CD4 TCR responses targeted spike regions 160-218 and 743-854.

The sample here was peripheral blood, taken on day 0 of MenACWY control vaccination. The sequence came from an adult in good health.

CDR3 DNA: TGTGCCAGCAGCCAAGGAGGACAGGTCTCTGGAAACACCATATATTTT. It specifies CASSQGGQVSGNTIYF. J is TRBJ1-3 and V is TRBV3-1 (or the pseudogene TRBV3-2); 7 positions agree with TRBD1. The CDR3 has 16 amino acids. J lost 0 bases, V lost 1 base, and 3 bases had no gene match. CDR1 is LGHDT and CDR2 is YNNKEL in the germline V gene (reference sequence).